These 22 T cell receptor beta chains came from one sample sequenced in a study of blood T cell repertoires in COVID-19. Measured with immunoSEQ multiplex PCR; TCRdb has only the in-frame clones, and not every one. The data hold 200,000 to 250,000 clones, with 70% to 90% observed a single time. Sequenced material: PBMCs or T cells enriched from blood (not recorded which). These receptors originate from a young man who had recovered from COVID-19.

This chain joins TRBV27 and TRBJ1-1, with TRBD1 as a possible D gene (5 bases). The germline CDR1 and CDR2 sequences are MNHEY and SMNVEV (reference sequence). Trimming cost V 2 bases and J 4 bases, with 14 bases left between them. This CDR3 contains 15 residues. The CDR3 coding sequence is TGTGCCAGCAGTTTACGGGGCCGCGGGGCCACTGAAGCTTTCTTT. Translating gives CASSLRGRGATEAFF.

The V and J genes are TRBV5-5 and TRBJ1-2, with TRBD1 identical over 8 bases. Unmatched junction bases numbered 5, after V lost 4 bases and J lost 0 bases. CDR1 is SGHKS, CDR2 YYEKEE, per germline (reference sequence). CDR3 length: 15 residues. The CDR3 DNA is TGTGCCAGCAGCCTACAGGGGGGAGCTAACTATGGCTACACCTTC. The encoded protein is CASSLQGGANYGYTF. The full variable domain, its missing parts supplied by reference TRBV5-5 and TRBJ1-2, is DAGVTQSPTHLIKTRGQQVTLRCSPISGHKSVSWYQQVLGQGPQFIFQYYEKEERGRGNFPDRFSARQFPNYSSELNVNALLLGDSALYLCASSLQGGANYGYTFGSGTRLTVV.

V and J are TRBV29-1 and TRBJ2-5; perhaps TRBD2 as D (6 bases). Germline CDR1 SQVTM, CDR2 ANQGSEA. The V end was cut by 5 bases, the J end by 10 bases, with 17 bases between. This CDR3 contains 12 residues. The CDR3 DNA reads TGCAGCGTTAAGCCGGGGGAGAGGGACCAGTACTTC. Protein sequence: CSVKPGERDQYF.

The CDR3 reads CASSLDAVLYGYTF. The CDR3 region has the DNA TGTGCCAGCAGCTTGGACGCAGTCCTCTATGGCTACACCTTC. The chain employs TRBV5-5 and TRBJ1-2; no clear D gene. This CDR3 has 14 amino acids. V lost 0 bases to trimming and J lost 4 bases, with 10 bases between them. Germline V gives CDR1 SGHKS, CDR2 YYEKEE (reference sequence).

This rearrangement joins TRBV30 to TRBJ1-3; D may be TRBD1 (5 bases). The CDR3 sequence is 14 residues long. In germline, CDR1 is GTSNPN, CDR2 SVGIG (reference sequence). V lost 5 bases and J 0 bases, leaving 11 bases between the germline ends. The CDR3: CAWWGVDSGNTIYF. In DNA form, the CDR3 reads TGTGCCTGGTGGGGGGTGGACTCTGGAAACACCATATATTTT.

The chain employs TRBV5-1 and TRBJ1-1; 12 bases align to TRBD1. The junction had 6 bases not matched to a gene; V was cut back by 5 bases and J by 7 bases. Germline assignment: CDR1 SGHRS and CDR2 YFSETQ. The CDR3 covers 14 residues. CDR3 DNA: TGCGCCAGCAGGATAGGGACAGGGGGCTTTGAAGCTTTCTTT. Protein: CASRIGTGGFEAFF.

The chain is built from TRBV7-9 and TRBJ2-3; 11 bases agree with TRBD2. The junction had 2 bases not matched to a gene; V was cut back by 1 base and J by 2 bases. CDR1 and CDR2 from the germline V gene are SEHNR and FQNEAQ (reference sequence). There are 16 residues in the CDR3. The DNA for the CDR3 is TGTGCCAGCAGCTTAGAACTAGCGGGGGACACAGATACGCAGTATTTT. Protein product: CASSLELAGDTDTQYF. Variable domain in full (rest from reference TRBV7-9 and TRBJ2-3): DTGVSQNPRHKITKRGQNVTFRCDPISEHNRLYWYRQTLGQGPEFLTYFQNEAQLEKSRLLSDRFSAERPKGSFSTLEIQRTEQGDSAMYLCASSLELAGDTDTQYFGPGTRLTVL.

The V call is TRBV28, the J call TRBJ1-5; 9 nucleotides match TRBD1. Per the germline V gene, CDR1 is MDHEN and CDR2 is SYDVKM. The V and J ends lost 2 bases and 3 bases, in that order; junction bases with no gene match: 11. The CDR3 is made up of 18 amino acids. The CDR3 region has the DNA TGTGCCAGCAGTTTAATCACAGGGGGCGACCAACTCAATCAGCCCCAGCATTTT. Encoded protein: CASSLITGGDQLNQPQHF.

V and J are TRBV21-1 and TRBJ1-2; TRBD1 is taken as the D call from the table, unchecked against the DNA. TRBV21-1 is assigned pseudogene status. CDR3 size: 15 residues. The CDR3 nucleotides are TGTGCCAGCAGCGAGGACTCCGGGACAACCTATGGCTACACCTTC. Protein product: CASSEDSGTTYGYTF.

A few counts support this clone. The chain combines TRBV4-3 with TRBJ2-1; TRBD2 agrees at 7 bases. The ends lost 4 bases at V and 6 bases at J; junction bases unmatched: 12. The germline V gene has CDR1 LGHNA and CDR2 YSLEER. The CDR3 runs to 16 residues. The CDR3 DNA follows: TGCGCCAGCAGCCCCACGAGGGACTACCCGGGCAATGAGCAGTTCTTC. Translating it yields CASSPTRDYPGNEQFF.

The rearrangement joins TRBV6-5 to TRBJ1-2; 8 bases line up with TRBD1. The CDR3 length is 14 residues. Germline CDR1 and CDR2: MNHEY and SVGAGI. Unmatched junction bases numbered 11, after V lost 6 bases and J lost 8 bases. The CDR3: CASSPNRGLRGYTF. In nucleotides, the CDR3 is TGTGCCAGCAGCCCCAACAGGGGGTTGAGGGGCTACACCTTC.

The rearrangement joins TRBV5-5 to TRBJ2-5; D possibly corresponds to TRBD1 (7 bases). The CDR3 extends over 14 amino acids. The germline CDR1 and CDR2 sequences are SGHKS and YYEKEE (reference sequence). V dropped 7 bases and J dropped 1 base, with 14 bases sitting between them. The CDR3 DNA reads TGTGCCAGCGCCCGGGGGACAGCCCAAGAGACCCAGTACTTC. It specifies CASARGTAQETQYF. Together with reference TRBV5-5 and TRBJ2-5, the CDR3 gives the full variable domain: DAGVTQSPTHLIKTRGQQVTLRCSPISGHKSVSWYQQVLGQGPQFIFQYYEKEERGRGNFPDRFSARQFPNYSSELNVNALLLGDSALYLCASARGTAQETQYFGPGTRLLVL.

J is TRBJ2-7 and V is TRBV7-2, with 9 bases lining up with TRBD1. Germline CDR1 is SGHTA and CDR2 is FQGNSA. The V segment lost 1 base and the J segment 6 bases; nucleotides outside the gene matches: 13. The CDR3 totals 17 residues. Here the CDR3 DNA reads TGTGCCAGCAGCTTAGGGGTCAACCGGGACAGGGCTTCCGAGCAGTACTTC. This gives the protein CASSLGVNRDRASEQYF.

The CDR3 DNA follows: TGTGCCAGCAGTTTAAGAGCGGGGGGGCGAAATGAGCAGTTCTTC. Translated: CASSLRAGGRNEQFF. The rearrangement joins TRBV27 to TRBJ2-1; 10 nucleotides match TRBD2. CDR1 and CDR2 (germline): MNHEY, SMNVEV (reference sequence). The CDR3 is 15 amino acids. With 2 bases clipped from V and 7 bases from J, the junction kept 5 bases outside the gene matches.

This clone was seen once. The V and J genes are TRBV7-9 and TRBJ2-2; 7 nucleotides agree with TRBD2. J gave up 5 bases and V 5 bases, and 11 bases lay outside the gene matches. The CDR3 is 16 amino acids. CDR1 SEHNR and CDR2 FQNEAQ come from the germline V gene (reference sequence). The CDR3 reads CASSTPGTMRTGELFF. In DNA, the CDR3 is TGTGCCAGCAGCACTCCCGGGACTATGAGGACCGGGGAGCTGTTTTTT.

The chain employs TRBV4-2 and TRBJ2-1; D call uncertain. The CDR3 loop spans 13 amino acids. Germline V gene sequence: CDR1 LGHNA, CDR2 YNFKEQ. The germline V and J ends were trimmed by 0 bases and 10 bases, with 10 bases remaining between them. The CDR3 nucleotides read TGTGCCAGCAGCCAAGATAGCAGTCCCGAGCAGTTCTTC. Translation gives CASSQDSSPEQFF.

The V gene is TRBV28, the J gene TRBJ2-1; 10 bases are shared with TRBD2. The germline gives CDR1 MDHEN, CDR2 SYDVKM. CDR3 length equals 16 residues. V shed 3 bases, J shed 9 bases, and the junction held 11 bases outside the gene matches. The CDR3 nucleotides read TGTGCCAGCAGTTTGACAGGTCTAGCGGGAGTTATTGAGCAGTTCTTC. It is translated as CASSLTGLAGVIEQFF.

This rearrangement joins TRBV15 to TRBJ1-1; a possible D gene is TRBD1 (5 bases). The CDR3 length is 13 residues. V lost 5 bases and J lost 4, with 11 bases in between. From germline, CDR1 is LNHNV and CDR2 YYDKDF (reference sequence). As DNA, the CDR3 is TGTGCCACCAGCGGCCAGGGAGGCACTGAAGCTTTCTTT. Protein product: CATSGQGGTEAFF.

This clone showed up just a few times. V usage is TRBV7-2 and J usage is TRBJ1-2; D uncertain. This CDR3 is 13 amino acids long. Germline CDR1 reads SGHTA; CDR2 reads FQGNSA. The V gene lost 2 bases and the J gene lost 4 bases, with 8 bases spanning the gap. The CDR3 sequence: CASSLSVVYGYTF. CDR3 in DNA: TGTGCCAGCAGCTTAAGCGTGGTCTATGGCTACACCTTC.

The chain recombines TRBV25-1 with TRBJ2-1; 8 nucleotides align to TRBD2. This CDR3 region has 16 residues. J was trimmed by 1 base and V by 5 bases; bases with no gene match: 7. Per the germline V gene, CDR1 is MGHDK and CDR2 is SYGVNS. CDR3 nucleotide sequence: TGTGCCAGCAGTAAAAGAGCGGGAGAATCCTACAATGAGCAGTTCTTC. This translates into CASSKRAGESYNEQFF. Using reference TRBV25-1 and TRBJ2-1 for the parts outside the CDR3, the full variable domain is EADIYQTPRYLVIGTGKKITLECSQTMGHDKMYWYQQDPGMELHLIHYSYGVNSTEKGDLSSESTVSRIRTEHFPLTLESARPSHTSQYLCASSKRAGESYNEQFFGPGTRLTVL.

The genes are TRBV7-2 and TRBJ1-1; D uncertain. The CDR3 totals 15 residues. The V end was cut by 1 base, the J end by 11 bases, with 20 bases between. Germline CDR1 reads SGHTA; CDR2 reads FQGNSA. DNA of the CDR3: TGTGCCAGCAGCTTAGTATTTTCTTGGGCGCCGAAGGCTTTCTTT. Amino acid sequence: CASSLVFSWAPKAFF.

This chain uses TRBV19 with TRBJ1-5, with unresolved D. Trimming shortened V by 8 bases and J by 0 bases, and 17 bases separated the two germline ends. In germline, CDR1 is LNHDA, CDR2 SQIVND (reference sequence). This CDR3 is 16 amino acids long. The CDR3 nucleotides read TGTGCCAGTCATGGAGTGGCGGATTTTAGCAATCAGCCCCAGCATTTT. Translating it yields CASHGVADFSNQPQHF. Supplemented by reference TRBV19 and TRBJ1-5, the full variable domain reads DGGITQSPKYLFRKEGQNVTLSCEQNLNHDAMYWYRQDPGQGLRLIYYSQIVNDFQKGDIAEGYSVSREKKESFPLTVTSAQKNPTAFYLCASHGVADFSNQPQHFGDGTRLSIL.